A selection of T cell receptor beta chains follows, all from one sample in a study of blood T cells in healthy people across ages. TCRdb analysed the 5' RACE reads with MiXCR anew, one entry per CDR3 protein. This sample has some 900,000 distinct CDR3 sequences, with roughly 43% found just once. Sequencing input: blood. The receptors here all came from a man aged 25-40 years in good health. CDR3s include the opening cysteine and the closing phenylalanine or tryptophan. The D gene is left open where the match is weak. The listing skips clone size in some rows; elsewhere it reads once, few, many or a size class.

D gene,V gene,clone size,J gene,CDR3 protein,CDR3 DNA
-,TRBV25-1,-,TRBJ1-1,CASNQGRGTEAFF,TGTGCCAGCAATCAGGGAAGGGGCACTGAAGCTTTCTTT
TRBD1,TRBV7-9,-,TRBJ2-1,CASSFGQGLFF,TGTGCCAGCAGCTTCGGACAGGGGCTGTTCTTC
TRBD2,TRBV9,-,TRBJ2-7,CASSVEGGARYEQYF,TGTGCCAGCAGCGTAGAGGGAGGGGCTAGGTACGAGCAGTACTTC
-,TRBV4-2,few,TRBJ2-1,CASSQDESVSYNEQFF,TGTGCCAGCAGCCAAGATGAAAGTGTCTCCTACAATGAGCAGTTCTTC
-,TRBV2,few,TRBJ2-7,CASSEWNEQYF,TGTGCCAGCAGTGAATGGAACGAGCAGTACTTC
-,TRBV24-1,few,TRBJ2-3,CATSDSTVSTDTQYF,TGTGCCACCAGTGATTCGACAGTTAGCACAGATACGCAGTATTTT
TRBD2,TRBV9,-,TRBJ2-5,CASSVSAGARSETQYF,TGTGCCAGCAGCGTCTCAGCGGGGGCCCGATCAGAGACCCAGTACTTC
-,TRBV4-1,once,TRBJ1-6,CASSQDADVNSPLHF,TGCGCCAGCAGCCAAGACGCGGACGTGAATTCACCCCTCCACTTT
-,TRBV6-4,-,TRBJ1-5,CASSPYYSNQPQHF,TGTGCCAGCAGCCCCTATTATAGCAATCAGCCCCAGCATTTT
-,TRBV7-2,many,TRBJ2-5,CASSLGATLQETQYF,TGTGCCAGCAGCTTAGGGGCCACTCTACAAGAGACCCAGTACTTC
-,TRBV5-1,-,TRBJ2-7,CASSFVGGIGYEQYF,TGCGCCAGCAGCTTTGTGGGGGGCATCGGCTACGAGCAGTACTTC
TRBD2,TRBV2,-,TRBJ2-5,CASGVESLAGDETQYF,TGTGCCAGCGGTGTCGAGTCACTAGCGGGGGATGAGACCCAGTACTTC
TRBD2,TRBV4-1,many,TRBJ2-1,CASSQAFGGGAGNEQFF,TGCGCCAGCAGCCAAGCTTTTGGCGGGGGGGCCGGGAATGAGCAGTTCTTC
-,TRBV7-2,-,TRBJ2-5,CASSFAQKTQYF,TGTGCCAGCAGCTTCGCACAAAAGACCCAGTACTTC
-,TRBV12-3/TRBV12-4,-,TRBJ2-5,CASGSGQGETQYF,TGTGCCAGCGGGTCGGGACAAGGAGAGACCCAGTACTTC
-,TRBV7-2,-,TRBJ1-6,CASSPSGGYNSPLHF,TGTGCCAGCAGCCCTAGCGGGGGATATAATTCACCCCTCCACTTT
TRBD1,TRBV30,-,TRBJ2-4,CAWRLGDRAPWAKNIQYF,TGTGCCTGGAGGCTAGGGGACAGGGCTCCCTGGGCCAAAAACATTCAGTACTTC